Here is one T cell receptor beta chain with its context. As yet, its antigen is unknown. The data derive from a study of graft-versus-host responses after intestinal transplantation. Trimming took 5 bases from V and 1 from J; bases not matched to a gene: 8. The germline V gene encodes CDR1 SNHLY and CDR2 FYNNEI. CDR3 length: 17 residues. Only in-frame clones appear in the TCRdb table, and some are missing; sequencing was by immunoSEQ multiplex PCR. The table records over 85,000 clones, 90% to 95% of them present only once. Source: unstimulated CD8+ T cells sorted from spleen or lymph node cells, taken before intestinal transplant. The receptor comes from a human donor who received an intestinal transplant. The chain joins TRBV2 to TRBJ2-3; 11 bases line up with TRBD2. The CDR3 DNA follows: TGTGCCAGCAGTTTCCTAGAACTAGCGGGAGGCACAGATACGCAGTATTTT. Encoded protein: CASSFLELAGGTDTQYF.